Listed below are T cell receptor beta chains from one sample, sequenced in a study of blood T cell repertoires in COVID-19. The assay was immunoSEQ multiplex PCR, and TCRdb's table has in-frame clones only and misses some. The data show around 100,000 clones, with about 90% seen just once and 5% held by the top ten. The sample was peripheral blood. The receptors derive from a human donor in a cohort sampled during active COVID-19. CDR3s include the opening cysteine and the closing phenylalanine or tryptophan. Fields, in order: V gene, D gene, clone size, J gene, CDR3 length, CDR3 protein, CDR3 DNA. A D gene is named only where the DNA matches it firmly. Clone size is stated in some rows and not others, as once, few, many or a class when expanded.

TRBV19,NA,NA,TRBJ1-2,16,CASSTTIRGSNYGYTF,TGTGCCAGTAGTACAACAATACGAGGGTCTAACTATGGCTACACCTTC
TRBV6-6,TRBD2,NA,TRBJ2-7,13,CASLGGSSYEQYF,TGTGCCAGCTTGGGGGGGAGCTCCTACGAGCAGTACTTC
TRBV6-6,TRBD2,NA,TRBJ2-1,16,CASSPLASSYNNEQFF,TGTGCCAGCAGTCCACTAGCGAGTAGCTATAACAATGAGCAGTTCTTC
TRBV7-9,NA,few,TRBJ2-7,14,CASSLPGSSYEQYF,TGTGCCAGCAGCTTACCGGGGTCCTCCTACGAGCAGTACTTC
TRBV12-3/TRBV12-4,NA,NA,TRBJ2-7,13,CASRMTGDYEQYF,TGTGCCAGCAGAATGACAGGAGACTACGAGCAGTACTTC
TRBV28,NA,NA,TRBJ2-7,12,CASGEGIYEQYF,TGTGCCAGCGGTGAGGGTATCTACGAGCAGTACTTC
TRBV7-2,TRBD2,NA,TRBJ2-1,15,CASSRTSGAYNEQFF,TGTGCCAGCAGTCGGACTAGCGGGGCGTACAATGAGCAGTTCTTC
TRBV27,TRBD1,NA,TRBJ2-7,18,CASSLRESGTGGGYEQYF,TGTGCCAGCAGCTTAAGGGAATCCGGGACAGGGGGAGGGTACGAGCAGTACTTC
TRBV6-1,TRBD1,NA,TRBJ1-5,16,CASSERGQGAIQPQHF,TGTGCCAGCAGTGAGAGGGGACAGGGGGCGATTCAGCCCCAGCATTTT
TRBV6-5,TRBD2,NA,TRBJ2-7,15,CASRPALAGVPEQYF,TGTGCCAGCAGGCCCGCTTTAGCGGGAGTCCCCGAGCAGTACTTC
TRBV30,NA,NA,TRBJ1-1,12,CAWSPGGTEAFF,TGTGCCTGGAGTCCGGGGGGCACTGAAGCTTTCTTT
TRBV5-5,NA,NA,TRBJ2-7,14,CASSLSPGVDEQYF,TGTGCCAGCAGCCTCTCCCCCGGGGTCGACGAGCAGTACTTC
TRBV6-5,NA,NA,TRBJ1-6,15,CASSYRQGNNSPLHF,TGTGCCAGCAGTTATCGGCAGGGGAATAATTCACCCCTCCACTTT
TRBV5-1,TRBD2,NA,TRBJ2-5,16,CASSPGLAKYQETQYF,TGCGCCAGCAGCCCAGGACTAGCCAAGTACCAAGAGACCCAGTACTTC
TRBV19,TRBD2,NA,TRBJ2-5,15,CASSSQRGGVETQYF,TGTGCCAGTAGTTCCCAGCGGGGGGGAGTGGAGACCCAGTACTTC
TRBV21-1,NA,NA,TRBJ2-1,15,CASSKREGRYNEQFF,TGTGCCAGCAGCAAACGGGAGGGTCGGTACAATGAGCAGTTCTTC
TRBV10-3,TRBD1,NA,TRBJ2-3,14,CAISRTGSQDTQYF,TGTGCCATCAGCCGGACAGGGTCGCAGGATACGCAGTATTTT
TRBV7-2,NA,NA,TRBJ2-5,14,CASSSLGAQETQYF,TGTGCCAGCAGCTCCCTGGGAGCCCAAGAGACCCAGTACTTC
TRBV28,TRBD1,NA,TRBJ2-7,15,CASRQSGTGLYEQYF,TGTGCCAGCAGGCAATCCGGGACAGGGCTCTACGAGCAGTACTTC
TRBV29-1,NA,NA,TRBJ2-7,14,CSVEDPTVFYEQYF,TGCAGCGTTGAAGACCCGACAGTTTTCTACGAGCAGTACTTC
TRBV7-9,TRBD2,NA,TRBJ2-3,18,CASSSGTSGPPGTDTQYF,TGTGCCAGCAGCTCCGGGACTAGCGGGCCCCCCGGCACAGATACGCAGTATTTT
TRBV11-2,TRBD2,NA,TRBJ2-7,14,CASGLAGGPYEQYF,TGTGCCAGCGGCTTAGCGGGAGGGCCCTACGAGCAGTACTTC
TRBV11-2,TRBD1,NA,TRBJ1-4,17,CASSLLKGAAQGEKLFF,TGTGCCAGCAGCTTACTCAAGGGGGCAGCCCAAGGAGAAAAACTGTTTTTT
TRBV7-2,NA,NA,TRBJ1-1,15,CASSLVIGVDTEAFF,TGTGCCAGCAGCTTAGTGATAGGGGTTGACACTGAAGCTTTCTTT
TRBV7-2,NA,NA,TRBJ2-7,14,CASSSRTGTYEQYF,TGTGCCAGCAGCTCTCGGACGGGAACCTACGAGCAGTACTTC
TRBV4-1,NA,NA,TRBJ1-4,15,CASSHLRDLREKLFF,TGCGCCAGCAGCCACCTCAGGGATTTAAGAGAAAAACTGTTTTTT
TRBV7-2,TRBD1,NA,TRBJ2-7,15,CASSLYQGASYEQYF,TGTGCCAGCAGCTTATACCAGGGGGCCTCCTACGAGCAGTACTTC
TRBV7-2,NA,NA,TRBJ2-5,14,CASSLWTAQETQYF,TGTGCCAGCAGCTTATGGACAGCACAAGAGACCCAGTACTTC
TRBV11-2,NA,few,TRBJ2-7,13,CASSLSLEYEQYF,TGTGCCAGCAGCTTATCCTTAGAGTACGAGCAGTACTTC
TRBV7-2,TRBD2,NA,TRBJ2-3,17,CASSDTSGGVFTDTQYF,TGTGCCAGCAGCGATACTAGCGGCGGAGTATTCACAGATACGCAGTATTTT
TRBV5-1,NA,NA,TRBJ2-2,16,CASSLARLGNTGELFF,TGCGCCAGCAGCTTGGCGAGACTCGGGAACACCGGGGAGCTGTTTTTT
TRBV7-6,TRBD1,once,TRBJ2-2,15,CASSFGTGGFGELFF,TGTGCCAGCAGCTTCGGGACAGGGGGTTTTGGGGAGCTGTTTTTT
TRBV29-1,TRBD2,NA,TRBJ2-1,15,CSAGRGGSGGNEQFF,TGCAGCGCCGGGAGAGGCGGGAGCGGCGGCAATGAGCAGTTCTTC
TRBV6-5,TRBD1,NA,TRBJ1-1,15,CASRATGGGNTEAFF,TGTGCCAGCAGAGCGACAGGGGGCGGGAACACTGAAGCTTTCTTT
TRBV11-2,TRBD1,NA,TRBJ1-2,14,CASRNTGQGSGYTF,TGTGCCAGCAGAAACACGGGACAGGGGTCGGGCTACACCTTC
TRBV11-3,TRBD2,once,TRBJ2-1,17,CASSPGLAGEADNEQFF,TGTGCCAGCAGCCCGGGACTAGCGGGAGAAGCGGACAATGAGCAGTTCTTC
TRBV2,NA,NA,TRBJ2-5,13,CARGGGLGETQYF,TGTGCCAGGGGCGGGGGCCTGGGGGAGACCCAGTACTTC
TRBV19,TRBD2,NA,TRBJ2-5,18,CASSTKGLAGGQKETQYF,TGTGCCAGTAGTACCAAGGGACTAGCGGGAGGTCAAAAAGAGACCCAGTACTTC
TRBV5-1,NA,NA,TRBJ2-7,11,CASSQNYEQYF,TGCGCCAGCAGCCAAAACTACGAGCAGTACTTC
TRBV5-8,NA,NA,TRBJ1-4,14,CASSLSGLNEKLFF,TGTGCCAGCAGCTTGTCAGGGCTTAATGAAAAACTGTTTTTT
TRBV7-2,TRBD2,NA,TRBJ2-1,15,CASSLAGVLTTEQFF,TGTGCCAGCAGCCTAGCGGGAGTATTAACTACTGAGCAGTTCTTC
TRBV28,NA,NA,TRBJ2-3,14,CASIKLGPTDTQYF,TGTGCCAGCATCAAACTAGGGCCCACAGATACGCAGTATTTT
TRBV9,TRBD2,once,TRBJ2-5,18,CASSVRYEGLAGKETQYF,TGTGCCAGCAGCGTCAGATACGAGGGACTAGCGGGCAAAGAGACCCAGTACTTC
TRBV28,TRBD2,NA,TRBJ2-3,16,CASSPLLAVSTDTQYF,TGTGCCAGCAGTCCCCTACTAGCGGTTAGCACAGATACGCAGTATTTT
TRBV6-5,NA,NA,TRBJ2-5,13,CASTGGNGETQYF,TGTGCCAGCACGGGCGGGAACGGAGAGACCCAGTACTTC
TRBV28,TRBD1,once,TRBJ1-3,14,CASSTRGPGNTIYF,TGTGCCAGCAGCACCAGGGGGCCTGGAAACACCATATATTTT
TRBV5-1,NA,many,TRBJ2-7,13,CASSFRGIYEQYF,TGCGCCAGCAGCTTCCGTGGCATCTACGAGCAGTACTTC
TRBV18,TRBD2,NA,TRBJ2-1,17,CASSPRLAGGPGNEQFF,TGTGCCAGCTCACCACGACTAGCGGGAGGGCCTGGGAATGAGCAGTTCTTC
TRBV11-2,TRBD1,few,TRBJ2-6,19,CASSSYTGTGGSGANVLTF,TGTGCCAGCAGCTCATATACCGGGACAGGAGGATCTGGGGCCAACGTCCTGACTTTC